These 30 T cell receptor beta chains came from one sample sequenced in a study of T-cell reconstitution after alpha-beta-depleted transplantation in children. It was with unique molecular identifiers that the TCRbeta library was prepared. Each CDR3 protein gets one entry after TCRdb re-called the PCR reads with MiXCR. Here the sample spans 250,000 to 400,000 distinct CDR3 sequences, approximately 23% being singletons. The sequenced sample was PBMCs, mostly from graft donor cells, obtained 180 days after TCRalphabeta/CD19-depleted stem cell transplant. The source of these receptors is a male patient between 10 and 17 years old who had a stem cell transplant for acute lymphoblastic leukemia, so the T cells may come from the graft donor.

This clonotype was observed a single time. V is TRBV5-6 and J is TRBJ2-4; 12 bases map to TRBD2. J lost 0 bases, V lost 3 bases, and 10 bases had no gene match. This CDR3 spans 19 amino acids. Germline V gene data show CDR1 as SGHDT and CDR2 as YYEEEE. CDR3 protein: CASSSRTSGDPLAKNIQYF. CDR3 DNA: TGTGCCAGCAGCTCACGGACTAGCGGGGACCCGCTAGCCAAAAACATTCAGTACTTC. The full variable domain, completed using reference TRBV5-6 and TRBJ2-4, is DAGVTQSPTHLIKTRGQQVTLRCSPKSGHDTVSWYQQALGQGPQFIFQYYEEEERQRGNFPDRFSGHQFPNYSSELNVNALLLGDSALYLCASSSRTSGDPLAKNIQYFGAGTRLSVL.

Only a few counts were recorded for this clonotype. The genes are TRBV12-3 or TRBV12-4 and TRBJ2-2; 8 nucleotides line up with TRBD1. The junction had 7 bases not matched to a gene; V was cut back by 7 bases and J by 6 bases. The CDR3 runs 14 residues. CDR3 residues: CASKRTGSAGELFF. Written as DNA, the CDR3 is TGTGCCAGCAAAAGGACAGGGTCCGCCGGGGAGCTGTTTTTT.

This clonotype was counted a few times. This rearrangement joins TRBV20-1 to TRBJ1-3; no clear D. The V gene's germline CDR1 is DFQATT and CDR2 SNEGSKA (reference sequence). Trimming stripped 1 base from V and 0 bases from J, with 7 bases between. This CDR3 is built from 14 residues. The CDR3 DNA is TGCAGTGCTAGAGTCGTGGCCTCTGGAAACACCATATATTTT. Translating gives CSARVVASGNTIYF.

This clonotype was detected a few times. The chain links TRBV15 to TRBJ1-5, with 9 bases that match TRBD1. The J segment lost 0 bases and the V segment lost 0 bases, leaving 21 bases of the junction unmatched. The CDR3 has 23 amino acids. Looked up from germline, CDR1 is LNHNV and CDR2 is YYDKDF (reference sequence). The CDR3 DNA is TGTGCCACCAGCAGAGATCGTATGGGGACAGGGCGCCATAGGGCATATAGCAATCAGCCCCAGCATTTT. Its protein is CATSRDRMGTGRHRAYSNQPQHF.

This clonotype was detected only a few times. The chain's CDR3 is CASRLEDRSTDTQYF. The DNA for the CDR3 is TGTGCCAGCAGACTAGAGGACAGGAGCACAGATACGCAGTATTTT. This chain joins TRBV28 and TRBJ2-3; 7 bases line up with TRBD1. The junction had 6 bases not matched to a gene; V was cut back by 6 bases and J by 0 bases. Looked up from germline, CDR1 is MDHEN and CDR2 is SYDVKM. This CDR3 contains 15 residues.

This clonotype has a handful of counts. This chain uses TRBV18 with TRBJ1-3; TRBD1 agrees at 10 bases. In germline, CDR1 is KGHSH, CDR2 LQKENI. The CDR3 length is 15 residues. The trim removed 3 bases at V and 3 bases at J, leaving 2 bases unmatched. CDR3 bases: TGTGCCAGCTCACCCGGGACAGGGGATGGAAACACCATATATTTT. Protein sequence: CASSPGTGDGNTIYF.

This clonotype turned up a few times. Written as DNA, the CDR3 is TGTGCCAGCATCATGGAGCGGGGGAGCCAAGAGACCCAGTACTTC. Translation: CASIMERGSQETQYF. This chain connects TRBV7-2 to TRBJ2-5, with 8 bases matching TRBD2. This CDR3 is 15 amino acids long. The V gene end was trimmed by 7 bases and the J gene end by 1 base; junction bases not matched to a gene: 8. Germline CDR1 reads SGHTA; CDR2 reads FQGNSA.

The chain joins TRBV6-4 to TRBJ2-7, with D hard to call. Germline CDR1 MRHNA, CDR2 SNTAGT. The CDR3 runs 11 residues. With 8 bases removed from V and 7 bases from J, the gap between germline ends came to 12 bases. CDR3 sequence (DNA): TGTGCCAGCCATGACTCTGGGGAGCAGTACTTC. Translation gives CASHDSGEQYF.

The chain has TRBV6-2 or TRBV6-3 and TRBJ2-3; unclear D gene. Trimming removed 6 bases at V and 14 bases at J, with 12 bases between. The CDR3 has 10 residues. Germline values: CDR1 MNHEY, CDR2 SVGEGT. The CDR3 region is CASSSPLLYF. The CDR3 coding sequence is TGTGCCAGCAGCTCCCCCTTATTGTATTTT.

This clonotype was observed a handful of times. V and J are TRBV20-1 and TRBJ2-2; 8 nucleotides line up with TRBD2. The trim removed 5 bases at V and 1 base at J, leaving 3 bases unmatched. The CDR3 covers 14 residues. Germline CDR1 DFQATT, CDR2 SNEGSKA (reference sequence). CDR3 nucleotides: TGCAGTGCTCCTCGGGGGGGGAACACCGGGGAGCTGTTTTTT. It is translated as CSAPRGGNTGELFF.

V usage is TRBV12-3 or TRBV12-4 and J usage is TRBJ2-4; tentatively, D is TRBD1 (7 bases). V dropped 5 bases and J dropped 0 bases, with 23 bases sitting between them. The CDR3 runs 19 residues. Written as DNA, the CDR3 is TGTGCCAGCAGTCCCCAGGGGGGAGGATTATTCCTAGCCAAAAACATTCAGTACTTC. It encodes CASSPQGGGLFLAKNIQYF.

The chain employs TRBV7-6 and TRBJ2-1, with 7 positions matching TRBD1. J was trimmed by 2 bases and V by 0 bases; bases with no gene match: 1. Germline values: CDR1 SGHVS, CDR2 FNYEAQ. This CDR3 spans 15 amino acids. CDR3 region: CASSLAGTAYNEQFF. Written as DNA, the CDR3 is TGTGCCAGCAGCTTAGCCGGGACAGCCTACAATGAGCAGTTCTTC.

The chain carries TRBV12-3 or TRBV12-4 and TRBJ1-5, with 8 bases that match TRBD1. V shed 6 bases, J shed 1 base, and the junction held 17 bases outside the gene matches. The CDR3 is 19 amino acids. The DNA of the CDR3 is TGTGCCAGCAGAAACAGGGGGTTTGGGGTCTGTTGCAGCAATCAGCCCCAGCATTTT. This encodes CASRNRGFGVCCSNQPQHF.

The chain has TRBV12-3 or TRBV12-4 and TRBJ2-5, with a weak D call TRBD1 (5 bases). The germline V and J ends were trimmed by 5 bases and 5 bases, with 9 bases remaining between them. The CDR3 has 12 amino acids. CDR3 sequence: CASSPGRETQYF. In DNA form, the CDR3 reads TGTGCCAGCAGTCCAGGGCGGGAGACCCAGTACTTC.

V and J are TRBV10-3 and TRBJ2-3; TRBD2 matches 9 bases. CDR3 length equals 18 residues. CDR1 is ENHRY and CDR2 is SYGVKD in the germline V gene. The V gene end was trimmed by 0 bases and the J gene end by 1 base; junction bases not matched to a gene: 8. Here the CDR3 reads CAISESGLASLGTDTQYF. The CDR3 nucleotides are TGTGCCATCAGTGAGTCCGGACTAGCGAGCCTGGGCACAGATACGCAGTATTTT.

The chain uses TRBV6-1 and TRBJ1-6; 7 nucleotides match TRBD1. The CDR3 has 15 amino acids. V was pared by 5 bases and J by 5 bases, with 6 bases of the junction left unmatched. Germline CDR1 reads MNHNS; CDR2 reads SASEGT. DNA of the CDR3: TGTGCCAGCAGTATAAATACAGGGGATAATTCACCCCTCCACTTT. This sequence encodes CASSINTGDNSPLHF.

The V gene is TRBV19, the J gene TRBJ2-2; TRBD2 matches 12 bases. The V gene's germline CDR1 is LNHDA and CDR2 SQIVND (reference sequence). The CDR3 is 15 amino acids. V lost 4 bases, J lost 4 bases, and 1 base stayed unmatched. This CDR3 reads CASSRTSGITGELFF. DNA for the CDR3: TGTGCCAGTAGTAGGACTAGCGGGATCACCGGGGAGCTGTTTTTT.

The chain combines TRBV12-3 or TRBV12-4 with TRBJ2-7, with D tentatively TRBD2 (6 bases). The CDR3 is 14 residues long. The V gene lost 4 bases and the J gene lost 0 bases, with 10 bases spanning the gap. The CDR3 region is CASSSTRSSYEQYF. CDR3 coding DNA: TGTGCCAGCAGTTCGACTAGAAGCTCCTACGAGCAGTACTTC.

The rearrangement links TRBV7-6 to TRBJ2-7; D might be TRBD2 (6 bases). Trimming cost V 2 bases and J 3 bases, with 23 bases left between them. Germline-derived CDR1 and CDR2 are SGHVS and FNYEAQ. The CDR3 covers 18 residues. The CDR3 coding sequence is TGTGCCAGCAGCTTAAGAAGCGTCGGGACTGGGAGACACTACGAGCAGTACTTC. Its translation: CASSLRSVGTGRHYEQYF. Full variable domain (missing parts from reference TRBV7-6 and TRBJ2-7): GAGVSQSPRYKVTKRGQDVALRCDPISGHVSLYWYRQALGQGPEFLTYFNYEAQQDKSGLPNDRFSAERPEGSISTLTIQRTEQRDSAMYRCASSLRSVGTGRHYEQYFGPGTRLTVT.

This clonotype was picked up a small number of times. V and J are TRBV20-1 and TRBJ2-5, with TRBD1 as a possible D gene (5 bases). The CDR3 is 12 residues long. V was trimmed by 5 bases and J by 7 bases, leaving 14 bases between them. Germline CDR1 and CDR2: DFQATT and SNEGSKA (reference sequence). The CDR3: CSAAPTQGTQYF. The DNA for the CDR3 is TGCAGTGCTGCCCCGACCCAGGGGACCCAGTACTTC.

V gene TRBV20-1 combines with J gene TRBJ1-3, with D unclear. Germline V gives CDR1 DFQATT, CDR2 SNEGSKA (reference sequence). V lost 1 base and J lost 4, with 5 bases in between. The CDR3 contains 12 residues. The CDR3 region has the DNA TGCAGTGCTAGAGGGGGAGGAAACACCATATATTTT. Its protein product is CSARGGGNTIYF.

This clonotype was observed a few times. The genes are TRBV10-1 and TRBJ2-7; unclear D gene. Trimming took off 0 bases at V and 6 bases at J, with 6 bases between the two ends. CDR3 length equals 12 residues. Germline V gene data show CDR1 as WNHNN and CDR2 as SYGVQD (reference sequence). CDR3 sequence: CASSESMGEQYF. In DNA, the CDR3 is TGCGCCAGCAGTGAGTCCATGGGCGAGCAGTACTTC.

This clonotype came up a few times. The rearrangement joins TRBV11-1 to TRBJ2-2, with 9 bases identical to TRBD2. The V and J ends lost 2 bases and 6 bases, in that order; junction bases with no gene match: 10. The germline gives CDR1 SGHAT, CDR2 FQDESV (reference sequence). The CDR3 is 17 amino acids. CDR3 sequence (DNA): TGTGCCAGCAGCTTAAGAAAGGGGGTAGCGGGAGCCGGGGAGCTGTTTTTT. It encodes CASSLRKGVAGAGELFF.

Here the CDR3 reads CASSPRDSLNTGELFF. The CDR3 coding sequence is TGTGCCAGCAGTCCCCGGGACTCCTTGAACACCGGGGAGCTGTTTTTT. This rearrangement joins TRBV12-3 or TRBV12-4 to TRBJ2-2; a weak D match, TRBD2 (6 bases). Trimming stripped 5 bases from V and 1 base from J, with 14 bases between. This CDR3 contains 16 residues.

This clonotype was counted a few times. The V and J genes are TRBV12-3 or TRBV12-4 and TRBJ1-5; 8 positions match TRBD1. This CDR3 has 19 residues. After removal of 1 base from V and 0 bases from J, the junction contained 11 bases not matched to a gene. For the CDR3, the DNA is TGTGCCAGCAGTTTAGTAACAGGGGGTTACCTGTATAGCAATCAGCCCCAGCATTTT. Amino acids: CASSLVTGGYLYSNQPQHF.

This clonotype has more than one count but fewer than ten. V and J are TRBV12-3 or TRBV12-4 and TRBJ2-3; TRBD2 agrees at 9 bases. With 6 bases clipped from V and 6 bases from J, the junction kept 13 bases outside the gene matches. The CDR3 has 16 amino acids. The CDR3 spells CASRGFAGGGMDTQYF. The DNA of the CDR3 is TGTGCCAGCAGGGGGTTTGCGGGAGGGGGGATGGATACGCAGTATTTT.

The chain recombines TRBV5-1 with TRBJ2-6; D is possibly TRBD1 or TRBD2 (5 bases each). Trimming cost V 0 bases and J 2 bases, with 15 bases left between them. CDR1 and CDR2 from the germline V gene are SGHRS and YFSETQ. The CDR3 runs to 18 residues. The CDR3 DNA reads TGCGCCAGCAGCTTGGGATCCGGGACGTTGACTGGGGCCAACGTCCTGACTTTC. It codes for CASSLGSGTLTGANVLTF.

This rearrangement joins TRBV6-6 to TRBJ2-1; D ambiguous. This CDR3 has 9 amino acids. Trimming pared 8 bases from V and 9 bases from J, leaving 5 bases between. From germline, CDR1 is MNHNY and CDR2 SVGAGI (reference sequence). The CDR3 protein is CASSGEQFF. The DNA for the CDR3 is TGTGCCAGCTCCGGTGAGCAGTTCTTC.

This clonotype was seen a handful of times. This CDR3 is CASSQDRASYNEQFF. CDR3 coding DNA: TGCGCCAGCAGCCAAGACAGGGCCTCCTACAATGAGCAGTTCTTC. This rearrangement joins TRBV4-1 to TRBJ2-1, with D perhaps matching TRBD1 (5 bases). The germline gives CDR1 MGHRA, CDR2 YSYEKL. Trimming removed 0 bases from V and 0 bases from J, with 6 bases in between. This CDR3 spans 15 amino acids.

V and J are TRBV6-4 and TRBJ2-1; 8 bases fit TRBD2. Trimming at V came to 8 bases and at J to 7 bases, leaving 10 bases not matched to a gene. Germline V gene data show CDR1 as MRHNA and CDR2 as SNTAGT. This CDR3 contains 14 residues. CDR3 sequence (DNA): TGTGCCAGCCGGACTAGCCTATCTACAAATGAGCAGTTCTTC. It yields the protein CASRTSLSTNEQFF.